This TCR beta chain appears in the sequencing data of a study of T cell responses to AZD1222 COVID-19 vaccine. Remarks on this clone: The antigen is not known.

The germline V gene encodes CDR1 SGHVS and CDR2 FNYEAQ. V lost 5 bases to trimming and J lost 5 bases; unmatched junction nucleotides: 13. CDR3 length: 18 amino acids. Study-level findings and limits: Only a handful of AZD1222 recipients, more than five in all, had baseline seropositivity. Possibly, clonal diversity was underestimated; donors were largely white British and included more females.

The data were produced by immunoSEQ multiplex PCR, yet TCRdb's version contains in-frame clones alone and is incomplete. The sample has about 130,000 clones, roughly nine tenths seen once; the top ten hold roughly 2%. The V gene is TRBV7-6, the J gene TRBJ2-2; 11 nucleotides agree with TRBD1. Specimen: peripheral blood, collected on day 0 of AZD1222 vaccination. This receptor was identified in an adult in good health. The CDR3 region is CASSVELDRGRRTGELFF. The CDR3 nucleotides read TGTGCCAGCAGCGTAGAGTTGGACAGGGGGCGCCGGACCGGGGAGCTGTTTTTT.